These 5 T cell receptor beta chains were all obtained from the same sample, sequenced in a study of blood T cell repertoires in COVID-19. The repertoire was sequenced with immunoSEQ multiplex PCR; TCRdb's copy has only in-frame clones and lacks some. The table lists 390,000 or so clones, almost 90% of them singletons, with roughly 6.8% in the top ten. The material sequenced was peripheral blood. These receptors all come from a man younger than 35 with active or convalescent COVID-19.

The gene calls are TRBV7-2 and TRBJ2-7, with 8 bases that match TRBD1. The CDR3 length is 16 residues. The germline V gene encodes CDR1 SGHTA and CDR2 FQGNSA. After removal of 5 bases from V and 5 bases from J, the junction contained 14 bases not matched to a gene. The CDR3 is CASSPQGALVLDEQYF. The CDR3 region has the DNA TGTGCCAGCAGCCCGCAGGGGGCGCTTGTTCTCGACGAGCAGTACTTC.

The chain joins TRBV28 to TRBJ1-6; weak D call: TRBD1 (6 bases). Trimming took off 6 bases at V and 6 bases at J, with 15 bases between the two ends. Germline assignment: CDR1 MDHEN and CDR2 SYDVKM. The CDR3 spans 15 residues. The CDR3 spells CASSQLRGLNSPLHF. CDR3 sequence (DNA): TGTGCCAGCAGCCAGCTCAGGGGTCTTAATTCACCCCTCCACTTT.

V usage is TRBV7-9 and J usage is TRBJ1-4; no firm D call. With 2 bases removed from V and 2 bases from J, the gap between germline ends came to 6 bases. The CDR3 has 14 amino acids. Germline V lookup: CDR1 SEHNR, CDR2 FQNEAQ (reference sequence). Here the CDR3 DNA reads TGTGCCAGCAGCTTACGGGAGACTAATGAAAAACTGTTTTTT. This sequence encodes CASSLRETNEKLFF.

CDR3 DNA: TGTGCCAGCAGCTTCTCCCATGGGGGGGGCTACAATGAGCAGTTCTTC. It codes for CASSFSHGGGYNEQFF. The genes are TRBV11-3 and TRBJ2-1, with 7 bases fitting TRBD2. Trimming cost V 3 bases and J 3 bases; bases outside gene matches: 8. CDR3 length equals 16 residues. The germline CDR1 and CDR2 sequences are SGHNT and YENEEA.

V is TRBV5-1 and J is TRBJ1-4; D perhaps matches TRBD1 (5 bases). Germline V lookup: CDR1 SGHRS, CDR2 YFSETQ. Between the trimmed V and J ends, which lost 5 bases and 7 bases, there was a span of 15 bases. CDR3 size: 14 residues. For the CDR3, the DNA is TGCGCCAGCAGTTTCGGGGACTGGGGTGAAAAACTGTTTTTT. This gives the protein CASSFGDWGEKLFF.